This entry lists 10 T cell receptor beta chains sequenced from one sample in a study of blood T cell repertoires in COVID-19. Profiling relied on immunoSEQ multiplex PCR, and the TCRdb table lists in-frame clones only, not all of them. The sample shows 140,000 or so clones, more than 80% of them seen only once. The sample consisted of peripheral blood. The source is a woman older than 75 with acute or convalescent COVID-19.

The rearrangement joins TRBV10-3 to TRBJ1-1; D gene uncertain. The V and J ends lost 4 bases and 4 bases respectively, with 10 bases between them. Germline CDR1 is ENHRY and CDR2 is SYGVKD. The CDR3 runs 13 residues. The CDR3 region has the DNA TGTGCCATCAGTGGTAAAGGCGGCACTGAAGCTTTCTTT. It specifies CAISGKGGTEAFF.

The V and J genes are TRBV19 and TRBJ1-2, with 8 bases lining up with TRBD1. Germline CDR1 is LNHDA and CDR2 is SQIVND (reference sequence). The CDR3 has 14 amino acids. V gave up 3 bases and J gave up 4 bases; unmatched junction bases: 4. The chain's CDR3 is CASSMQGASYGYTF. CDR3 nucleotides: TGTGCCAGTAGTATGCAGGGGGCTAGCTATGGCTACACCTTC.

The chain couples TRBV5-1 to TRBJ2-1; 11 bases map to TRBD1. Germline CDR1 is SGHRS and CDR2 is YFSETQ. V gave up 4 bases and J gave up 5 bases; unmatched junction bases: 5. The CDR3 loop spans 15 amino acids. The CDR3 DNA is TGCGCCAGCAGCCCGGACAGGGGGCTAGACAATGAGCAGTTCTTC. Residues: CASSPDRGLDNEQFF.

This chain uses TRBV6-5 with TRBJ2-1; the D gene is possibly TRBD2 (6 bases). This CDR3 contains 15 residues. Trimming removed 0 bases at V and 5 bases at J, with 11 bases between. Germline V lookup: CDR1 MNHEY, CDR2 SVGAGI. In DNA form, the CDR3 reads TGTGCCAGCAGTTACTCGAGGGCGGGGAACAATGAGCAGTTCTTC. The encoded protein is CASSYSRAGNNEQFF.

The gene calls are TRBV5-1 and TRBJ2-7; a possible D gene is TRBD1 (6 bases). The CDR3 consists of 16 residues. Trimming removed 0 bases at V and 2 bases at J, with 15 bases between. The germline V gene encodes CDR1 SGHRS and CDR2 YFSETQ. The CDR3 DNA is TGCGCCAGCAGCTTGGGAGCACAGGGTCTGACCTACGAGCAGTACTTC. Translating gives CASSLGAQGLTYEQYF.

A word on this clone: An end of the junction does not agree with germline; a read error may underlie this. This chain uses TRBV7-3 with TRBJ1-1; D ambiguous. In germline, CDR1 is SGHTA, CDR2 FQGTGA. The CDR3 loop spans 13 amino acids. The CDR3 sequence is CASSAQPLQNPTF. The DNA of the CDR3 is TGTGCCAGCAGCGCACAACCTTTACAGAATCCCACGTTT.

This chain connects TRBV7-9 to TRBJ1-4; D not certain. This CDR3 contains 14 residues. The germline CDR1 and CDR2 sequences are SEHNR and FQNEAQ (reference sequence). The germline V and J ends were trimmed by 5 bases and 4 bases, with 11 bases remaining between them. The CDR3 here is CASSPLDLNEKLFF. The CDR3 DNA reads TGTGCCAGCAGCCCTCTAGACCTTAATGAAAAACTGTTTTTT.

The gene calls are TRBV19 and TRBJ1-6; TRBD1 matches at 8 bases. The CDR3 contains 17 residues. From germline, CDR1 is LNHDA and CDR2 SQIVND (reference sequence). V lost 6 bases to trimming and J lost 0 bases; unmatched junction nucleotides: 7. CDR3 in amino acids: CASSRQGSSSYNSPLHF. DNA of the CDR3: TGTGCCAGTAGCCGACAGGGGTCGAGCTCCTATAATTCACCCCTCCACTTT.

In nucleotides, the CDR3 is TGTGCCAGCAGGGGGACAGCATCTTTGAACACTGAAGCTTTCTTT. Its protein product is CASRGTASLNTEAFF. This rearrangement joins TRBV6-5 to TRBJ1-1; 7 nucleotides line up with TRBD1. The CDR3 covers 15 residues. CDR1 MNHEY and CDR2 SVGAGI come from the germline V gene. The junction had 7 bases not matched to a gene; V was cut back by 6 bases and J by 0 bases.

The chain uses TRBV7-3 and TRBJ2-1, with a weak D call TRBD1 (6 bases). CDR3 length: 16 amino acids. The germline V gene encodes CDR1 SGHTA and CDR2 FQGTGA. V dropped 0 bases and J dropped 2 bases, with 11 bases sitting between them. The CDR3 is CASSLTGQGTYNEQFF. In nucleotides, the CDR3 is TGTGCCAGCAGCTTAACGGGGCAGGGGACCTACAATGAGCAGTTCTTC.